The 11 T cell receptor beta chains presented below share a single source sample, sequenced in a study of CD8+CD57+ T cells in acquired aplastic anemia. Genomic DNA provided the template from which TCR beta VDJ and CDR3 profiles were obtained. TCRdb re-called the reads with MiXCR, one entry per CDR3 protein. The profile shows about 150,000 distinct CDR3 sequences, approximately 52% of them singletons. Patients picked for sequencing had shown CD8+CD57+ cell expansion detected by flow cytometry. What was sequenced was sorted CD4+, CD8+, or CD8+CD57+ T cells (not recorded which) from PBMCs. These receptors were taken from a human donor with aplastic anemia.

This clonotype came up many times. The chain uses TRBV19 and TRBJ2-7; no reliable D call. CDR3 length: 13 amino acids. The V end was cut by 0 bases, the J end by 2 bases, with 5 bases between. Germline CDR1 and CDR2: LNHDA and SQIVND (reference sequence). The chain's CDR3 is CASSIDQAYEQYF. As DNA, the CDR3 is TGTGCCAGTAGTATAGACCAGGCCTACGAGCAGTACTTC. The variable domain in full, completed from reference TRBV19 and TRBJ2-7, reads DGGITQSPKYLFRKEGQNVTLSCEQNLNHDAMYWYRQDPGQGLRLIYYSQIVNDFQKGDIAEGYSVSREKKESFPLTVTSAQKNPTAFYLCASSIDQAYEQYFGPGTRLTVT.

This clonotype was counted between two and nine times. This chain joins TRBV7-9 and TRBJ2-1; D assignment may be TRBD1 or TRBD2 (6 bases each). Trimming removed 5 bases at V and 2 bases at J, with 13 bases between. The CDR3 runs 15 residues. The germline V gene encodes CDR1 SEHNR and CDR2 FQNEAQ (reference sequence). The CDR3 loop is CASSPPGGAYNEQFF. Written as DNA, the CDR3 is TGTGCCAGCAGCCCCCCCGGGGGCGCCTACAATGAGCAGTTCTTC.

This clonotype appeared a few times. This may stem from a read error, because a much larger clone lies one nucleotide away. As the CDR3 is not closed by the conserved phenylalanine or tryptophan, this likely results from a read error. This chain uses TRBV4-1 with TRBJ2-7; tentatively, D is TRBD2 (5 bases). This CDR3 is 15 amino acids long. CDR1 is MGHRA and CDR2 is YSYEKL in the germline V gene. Trimming took off 1 base at V and 6 bases at J, with 16 bases between the two ends. CDR3 sequence reads: CASSQGVGLAGEQYS. DNA for the CDR3: TGCGCCAGCAGCCAAGGGGTAGGGCTAGCTGGCGAGCAGTACTCC.

V is TRBV24-1 and J is TRBJ2-1; D possibly corresponds to TRBD1 (6 bases). Germline V gives CDR1 KGHDR, CDR2 SFDVKD. The CDR3 consists of 14 residues. The V gene lost 4 bases and the J gene lost 7 bases, with 13 bases spanning the gap. In nucleotides, the CDR3 is TGTGCCACCAGTGACATAATAAGGGGGAATGAGCAGTTCTTC. Its protein is CATSDIIRGNEQFF.

The CDR3 DNA reads TGCAGTGCTGGGGTAGCATTTGGGGAGCAGTACTTC. It codes for CSAGVAFGEQYF. The rearrangement uses TRBV20-1 and TRBJ2-7; no definite D call. The germline CDR1 and CDR2 sequences are DFQATT and SNEGSKA (reference sequence). CDR3 length equals 12 residues. Trimming left V 5 bases short and J 7 bases short, with 15 bases between.

In the case of this clonotype: Likely a read error: the CDR3 ends without its conserved phenylalanine or tryptophan. Because the CDR3's place on the DNA is in doubt, the DNA is left out and the CDR3 is given as listed by TCRdb. The rearrangement joins TRBV9 to TRBJ2-1; the D call TRBD2 from the table was never checked on the DNA. From its first to its last residue, the CDR3 has 9 amino acids. Germline V gives CDR1 SGDLS, CDR2 YYNGEE. The CDR3 region is CASSSWTSG.

This clonotype appeared many times. This chain uses TRBV5-1 with TRBJ2-1; D unclear. This CDR3 is 15 amino acids long. Trimming took 1 base from V and 7 from J, leaving 15 bases between them. Per germline, CDR1 SGHRS and CDR2 YFSETQ. CDR3 sequence reads: CASSLSSSVSNEQFF. In nucleotides, the CDR3 is TGCGCCAGCAGCTTGTCCTCGTCGGTCTCAAATGAGCAGTTCTTC.

The V call is TRBV7-2, the J call TRBJ1-1; tentatively, D is TRBD1 (6 bases). Trimming cost V 5 bases and J 4 bases, with 17 bases left between them. CDR1 is SGHTA and CDR2 is FQGNSA in the germline V gene. This CDR3 is built from 15 residues. The CDR3 DNA reads TGTGCCAGCAGCAGAAACCTAGGGGGGGGCACTGAAGCTTTCTTT. This translates into CASSRNLGGGTEAFF.

This chain connects TRBV9 to TRBJ1-1; the match to TRBD1 covers 7 bases. From germline, CDR1 is SGDLS and CDR2 YYNGEE. V lost 3 bases and J lost 7; bases outside the gene matches: 6. This CDR3 comprises 13 residues. The CDR3 reads CASSEGAGDEAFF. Here the CDR3 DNA reads TGTGCCAGCAGCGAGGGGGCAGGGGATGAAGCTTTCTTT.

This clonotype was found many times. The chain recombines TRBV9 with TRBJ2-7; tentatively, D is TRBD2 (5 bases). The CDR3 extends over 13 amino acids. Germline values: CDR1 SGDLS, CDR2 YYNGEE. V gave up 3 bases and J gave up 4 bases, with 11 bases separating them. The chain's CDR3 is CASSAPPGYEQYF. The CDR3 coding sequence is TGTGCCAGCAGCGCCCCCCCGGGATACGAGCAGTACTTC.

This clonotype was counted between two and nine times. V and J are TRBV11-2 and TRBJ1-2, with TRBD1 identical over 8 bases. The CDR3 spans 18 residues. CDR1 is SGHAT, CDR2 FQNNGV, per germline. J gave up 5 bases and V 2 bases, and 16 bases lay outside the gene matches. In DNA form, the CDR3 reads TGTGCCAGCAGCTTAAGCCCAGGGGGCCGGGACTTGGGATATGGCTACACCTTC. It yields the protein CASSLSPGGRDLGYGYTF.